The rows below give T cell receptor beta chains drawn from one sample of a study of early T cells in non-severe SARS-CoV-2 infection. MiXCR, run by TCRdb on the 5' RACE reads, gives a single entry per CDR3 protein. The sample lists about 48,000 distinct CDR3 sequences; around 10% were seen once. What was sequenced was whole blood. These TCRs come from an adult who was a healthcare worker with PCR-confirmed SARS-CoV-2 infection or an uninfected control (not recorded which). Both conserved end residues are part of each CDR3. A D gene is named only where the DNA matches it firmly. Part of the rows lack a size; the others show once, few, many or a class for expanded clones.

length	size	D	V	J	CDR3	DNA
18	few	TRBD2	TRBV12-3/TRBV12-4	TRBJ2-7	CASSLKGLPGLAGNEQYF	TGTGCCAGCAGTTTAAAAGGCCTTCCCGGACTAGCGGGAAACGAGCAGTACTTC
12	NA	NA	TRBV7-9	TRBJ1-2	CASSLYGYGYTF	TGTGCCAGCAGCTTATACGGATATGGCTACACCTTC
14	NA	NA	TRBV20-1	TRBJ1-2	CSAYTGFTPYGYTF	TGCAGTGCTTATACAGGGTTTACCCCTTATGGCTACACCTTC
15	medium-sized	TRBD2	TRBV7-9	TRBJ2-1	CASSSGLAGLNEQFF	TGTGCCAGCAGCTCGGGACTAGCGGGATTAAATGAGCAGTTCTTC
10	few	NA	TRBV30	TRBJ2-2	CAWSVGTLFF	TGTGCCTGGAGTGTAGGGACACTGTTTTTT
10	few	NA	TRBV28	TRBJ2-3	CASSFNTQYF	TGTGCCAGCTCCTTTAATACGCAGTATTTT
14	many	NA	TRBV24-1	TRBJ2-7	CATSDFRSRGEQYF	TGTGCCACCAGTGATTTCCGATCTAGAGGAGAGCAGTACTTC
16	many	TRBD1	TRBV29-1	TRBJ2-6	CSVGQGAGSGANVLTF	TGCAGCGTTGGACAGGGGGCAGGGTCTGGGGCCAACGTCCTGACTTTC
16	few	NA	TRBV5-6	TRBJ2-1	CASSLETGSSYNEQFF	TGTGCCAGCAGCTTGGAGACGGGAAGCTCCTACAATGAGCAGTTCTTC
15	NA	NA	TRBV28	TRBJ2-7	CASSPYPGVSYEQYF	TGTGCCAGCAGTCCTTACCCGGGGGTCTCCTACGAGCAGTACTTC
12	few	NA	TRBV2	TRBJ2-1	CASSEEIGEQFF	TGTGCCAGCAGCGAGGAGATAGGAGAGCAGTTCTTC
14	NA	NA	TRBV7-9	TRBJ1-5	CVSSANSYNQPQHF	TGTGTCAGCAGCGCCAACAGCTACAATCAGCCCCAGCATTTT
14	few	TRBD2	TRBV20-1	TRBJ2-7	CSASQREGRYEQYF	TGCAGTGCTAGTCAGCGGGAGGGCCGCTACGAGCAGTACTTC
14	few	NA	TRBV28	TRBJ1-1	CASSSSGANAEAFF	TGTGCCAGCAGTTCCTCCGGGGCGAACGCTGAAGCTTTCTTT
15	NA	TRBD1	TRBV6-2/TRBV6-3	TRBJ2-5	CASSPRIQGAETQYF	TGTGCCAGCAGCCCAAGAATACAGGGGGCTGAGACCCAGTACTTC
14	many	NA	TRBV29-1	TRBJ1-5	CSVDISPENQPQHF	TGCAGCGTTGACATATCACCGGAAAATCAGCCCCAGCATTTT